This record covers a single T cell receptor (beta chain). What it binds is not known. 13 Jbeta primers and 60 Vbeta primers were used for the PCR. Generated by immunoSEQ multiplex PCR, the TCRdb table keeps only in-frame clones and is missing some. The repertoire includes 110,000 to 150,000 clones, more than 75% of them detected once, and more than 2.5% sits in the top ten. The source of the sample is a study of cytomegalovirus exposure and HLA in healthy donors. Notes on the study in general: Previously analyzed data showed that most TCR beta V segments were productive at a frequency of about 90% or about 30%. Most TCR sequences were uncommon, yet certain public TCRs appeared in many donors. A later analysis reportedly found fewer N-insertions in an Asian-associated ancestry cluster than the roughly 670-donor mean.

Germline V lookup: CDR1 SGHRS, CDR2 YFSETQ. Trimming removed 2 bases at V and 0 bases at J, with 11 bases between. CDR3 size: 15 residues. The chain joins TRBV5-1 to TRBJ1-2, with D unclear. Sequencing was carried out using PBMCs. The clonotype was recovered from a man younger than 35 in good health and CMV-seropositive. CDR3 nucleotides: TGCGCCAGCAGCTTAGGCGGCAGTACTAACTATGGCTACACCTTC. Its translation is CASSLGGSTNYGYTF.